This TCR beta chain was profiled in a study of blood T cell repertoires in COVID-19. As for the study in general: COVID-19 samples from acute and convalescent phases originated in the United States, Italy and Spain.

CDR3 length: 13 residues. Germline CDR1 SGHTA, CDR2 FQGTGA. V gave up 0 bases and J gave up 6 bases, with 8 bases separating them. Method: immunoSEQ multiplex PCR; TCRdb's copy keeps in-frame clones and lacks some. The table has over 85,000 clones, over 65% seen once. With regard to this clone: Other DNA sequences within the sample encode an identical CDR3.

Sequenced: peripheral blood. The source is a woman of 80 years or more with acute or convalescent COVID-19. The chain has TRBV7-3 and TRBJ1-1; D remains unclear. The CDR3 region is CASSLTVGAEAFF. The CDR3 DNA is TGTGCCAGCAGCTTAACGGTCGGGGCTGAAGCTTTCTTT.